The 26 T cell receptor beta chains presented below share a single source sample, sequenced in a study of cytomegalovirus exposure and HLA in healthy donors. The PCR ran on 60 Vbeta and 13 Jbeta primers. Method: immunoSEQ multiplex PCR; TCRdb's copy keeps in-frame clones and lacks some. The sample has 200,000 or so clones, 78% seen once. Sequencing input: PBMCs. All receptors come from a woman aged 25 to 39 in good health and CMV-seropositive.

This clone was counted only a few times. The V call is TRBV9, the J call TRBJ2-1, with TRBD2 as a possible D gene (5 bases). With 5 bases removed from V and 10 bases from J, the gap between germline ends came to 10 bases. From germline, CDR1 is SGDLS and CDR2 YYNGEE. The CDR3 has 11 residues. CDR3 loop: CASSAWEEQFF. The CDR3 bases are TGTGCCAGCAGTGCTTGGGAGGAGCAGTTCTTC.

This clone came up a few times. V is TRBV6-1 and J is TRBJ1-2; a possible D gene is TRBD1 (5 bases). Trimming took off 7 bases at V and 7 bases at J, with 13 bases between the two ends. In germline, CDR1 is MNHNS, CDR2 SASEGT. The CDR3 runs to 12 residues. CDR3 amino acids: CASMGGDRGYTF. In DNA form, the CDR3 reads TGTGCCAGCATGGGAGGGGATCGTGGCTACACCTTC.

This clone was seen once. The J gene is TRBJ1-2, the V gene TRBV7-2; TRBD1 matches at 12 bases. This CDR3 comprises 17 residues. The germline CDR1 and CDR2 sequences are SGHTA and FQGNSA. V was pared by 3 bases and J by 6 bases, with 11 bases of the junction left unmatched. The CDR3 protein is CASSFQLTRDRGHGYTF. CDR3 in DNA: TGTGCCAGCAGCTTCCAGCTCACACGGGACAGGGGGCATGGCTACACCTTC.

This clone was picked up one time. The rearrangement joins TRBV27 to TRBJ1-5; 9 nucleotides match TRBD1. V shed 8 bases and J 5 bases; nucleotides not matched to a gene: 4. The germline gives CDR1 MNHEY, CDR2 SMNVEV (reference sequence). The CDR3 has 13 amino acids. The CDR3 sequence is CASGQGRYQPQHF. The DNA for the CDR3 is TGTGCCAGCGGACAGGGGCGTTATCAGCCCCAGCATTTT.

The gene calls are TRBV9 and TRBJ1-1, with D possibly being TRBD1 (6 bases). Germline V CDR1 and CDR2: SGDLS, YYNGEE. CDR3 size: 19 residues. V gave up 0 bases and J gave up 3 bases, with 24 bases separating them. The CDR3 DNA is TGTGCCAGCAGCGTAGGGGTAAGTCGCAGGGGCCTCTGGGACACTGAAGCTTTCTTT. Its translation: CASSVGVSRRGLWDTEAFF.

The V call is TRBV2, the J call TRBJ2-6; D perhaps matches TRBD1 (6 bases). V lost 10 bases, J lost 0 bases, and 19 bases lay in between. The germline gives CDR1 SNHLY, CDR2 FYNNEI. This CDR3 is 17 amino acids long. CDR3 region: CAIQTRDTHSGANVLTF. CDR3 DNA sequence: TGTGCCATCCAGACCCGGGACACTCACTCTGGGGCCAACGTCCTGACTTTC.

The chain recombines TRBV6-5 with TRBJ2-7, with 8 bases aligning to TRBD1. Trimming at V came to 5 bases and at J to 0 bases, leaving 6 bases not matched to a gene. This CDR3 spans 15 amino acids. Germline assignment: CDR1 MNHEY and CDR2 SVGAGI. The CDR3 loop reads CASSGDRPSSYEQYF. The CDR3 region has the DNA TGTGCCAGCAGTGGGGACAGGCCAAGCTCCTACGAGCAGTACTTC.

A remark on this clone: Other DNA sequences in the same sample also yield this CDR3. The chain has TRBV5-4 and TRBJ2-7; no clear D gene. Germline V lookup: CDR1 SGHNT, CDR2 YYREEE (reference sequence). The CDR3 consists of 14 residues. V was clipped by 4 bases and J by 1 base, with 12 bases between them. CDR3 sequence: CASSEGRGSYEQYF. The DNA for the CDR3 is TGTGCCAGCAGCGAAGGTCGCGGATCCTACGAGCAGTACTTC.

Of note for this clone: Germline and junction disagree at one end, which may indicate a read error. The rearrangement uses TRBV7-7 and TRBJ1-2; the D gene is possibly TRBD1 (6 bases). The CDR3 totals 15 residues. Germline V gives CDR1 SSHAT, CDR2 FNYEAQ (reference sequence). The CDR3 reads CASSQPQGSNYGYTF. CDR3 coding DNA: TGTGCTAGCAGTCAACCGCAGGGGTCTAACTATGGCTACACCTTC.

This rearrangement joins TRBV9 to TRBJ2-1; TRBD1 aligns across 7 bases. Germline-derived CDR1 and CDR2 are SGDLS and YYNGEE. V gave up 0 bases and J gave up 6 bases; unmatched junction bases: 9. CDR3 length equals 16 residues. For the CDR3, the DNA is TGTGCCAGCAGCGTAGCTATGACAGGGAGAACCAATGAGCAGTTCTTC. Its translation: CASSVAMTGRTNEQFF.

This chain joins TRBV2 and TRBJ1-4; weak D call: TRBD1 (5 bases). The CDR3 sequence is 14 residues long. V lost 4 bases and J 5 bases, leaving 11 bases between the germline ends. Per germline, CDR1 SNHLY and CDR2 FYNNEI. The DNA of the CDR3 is TGTGCCAGCAGTGTGACAGTGGGGAATGAAAAACTGTTTTTT. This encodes CASSVTVGNEKLFF. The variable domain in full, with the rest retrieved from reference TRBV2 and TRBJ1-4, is EPEVTQTPSHQVTQMGQEVILRCVPISNHLYFYWYRQILGQKVEFLVSFYNNEISEKSEIFDDQFSVERPDGSNFTLKIRSTKLEDSAMYFCASSVTVGNEKLFFGSGTQLSVL.

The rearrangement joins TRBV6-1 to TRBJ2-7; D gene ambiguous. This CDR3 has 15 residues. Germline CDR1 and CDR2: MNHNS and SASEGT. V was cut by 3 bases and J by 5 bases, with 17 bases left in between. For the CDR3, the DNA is TGTGCCAGCAGTGATTTGTATGCTGGCATGGACGAGCAGTACTTC. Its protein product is CASSDLYAGMDEQYF.

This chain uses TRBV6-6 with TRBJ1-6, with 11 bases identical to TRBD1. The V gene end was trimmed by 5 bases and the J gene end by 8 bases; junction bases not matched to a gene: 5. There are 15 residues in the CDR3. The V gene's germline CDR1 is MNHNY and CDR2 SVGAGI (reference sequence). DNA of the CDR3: TGTGCCAGCAGTAGGCCGGGACAGGGGGATTCACCCCTCCACTTT. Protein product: CASSRPGQGDSPLHF.

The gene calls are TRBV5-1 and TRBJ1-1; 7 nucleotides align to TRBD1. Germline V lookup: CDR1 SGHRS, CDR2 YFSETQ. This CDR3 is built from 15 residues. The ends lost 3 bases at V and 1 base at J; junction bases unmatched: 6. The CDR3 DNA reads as TGCGCCAGCAGCTCGGGACAGATCCGGAACACTGAAGCTTTCTTT. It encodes CASSSGQIRNTEAFF.

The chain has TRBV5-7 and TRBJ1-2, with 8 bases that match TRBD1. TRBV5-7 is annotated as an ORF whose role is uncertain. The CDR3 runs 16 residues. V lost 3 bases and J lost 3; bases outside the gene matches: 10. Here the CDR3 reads CASSSRQGWADYGYTF. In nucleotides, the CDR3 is TGTGCCAGCAGCTCCCGACAGGGGTGGGCGGACTATGGCTACACCTTC.

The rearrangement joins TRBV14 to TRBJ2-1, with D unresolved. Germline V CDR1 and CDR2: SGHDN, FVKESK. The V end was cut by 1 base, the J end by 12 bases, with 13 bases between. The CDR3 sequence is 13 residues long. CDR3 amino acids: CASSQVRDTTQFF. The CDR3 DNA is TGTGCCAGCAGCCAAGTGCGTGACACAACGCAGTTCTTC.

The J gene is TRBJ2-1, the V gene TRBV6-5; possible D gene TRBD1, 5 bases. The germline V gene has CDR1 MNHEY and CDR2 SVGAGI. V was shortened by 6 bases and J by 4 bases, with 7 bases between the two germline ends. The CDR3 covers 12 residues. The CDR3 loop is CASSRDYNEQFF. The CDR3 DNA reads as TGTGCCAGCAGCAGGGATTACAATGAGCAGTTCTTC.

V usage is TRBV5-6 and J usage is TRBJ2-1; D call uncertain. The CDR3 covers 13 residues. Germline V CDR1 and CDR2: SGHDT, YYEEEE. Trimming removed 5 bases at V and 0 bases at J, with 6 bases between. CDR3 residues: CASSYSSYNEQFF. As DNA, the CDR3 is TGTGCCAGCAGTTACAGCTCCTACAATGAGCAGTTCTTC.

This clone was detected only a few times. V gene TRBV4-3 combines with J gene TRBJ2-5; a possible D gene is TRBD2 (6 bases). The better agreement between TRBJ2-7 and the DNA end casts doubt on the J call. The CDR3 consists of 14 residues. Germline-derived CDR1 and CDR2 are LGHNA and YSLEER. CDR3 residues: CASSLSGSSYEQYF. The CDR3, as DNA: TGCGCCAGCAGCCTTAGCGGTAGCTCCTACGAGCAGTACTTC.

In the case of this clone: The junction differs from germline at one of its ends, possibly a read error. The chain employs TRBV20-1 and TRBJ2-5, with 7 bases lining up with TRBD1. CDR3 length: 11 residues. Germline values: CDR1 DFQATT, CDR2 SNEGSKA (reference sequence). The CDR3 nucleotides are TGCAGTGCTGGAGACAGGGCACGACAGTACTTC. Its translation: CSAGDRARQYF.

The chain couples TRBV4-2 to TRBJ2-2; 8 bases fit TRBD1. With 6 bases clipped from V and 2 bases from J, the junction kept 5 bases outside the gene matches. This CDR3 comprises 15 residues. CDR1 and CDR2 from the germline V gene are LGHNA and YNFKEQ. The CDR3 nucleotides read TGTGCCAGCAGTCCCGGGACAGGTAACACCGGGGAGCTGTTTTTT. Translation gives CASSPGTGNTGELFF.

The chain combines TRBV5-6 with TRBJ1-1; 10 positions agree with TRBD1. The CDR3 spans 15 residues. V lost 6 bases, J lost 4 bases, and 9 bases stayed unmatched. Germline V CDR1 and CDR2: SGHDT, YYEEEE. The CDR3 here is CASTWDRGGFTEAFF. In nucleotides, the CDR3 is TGTGCCAGCACGTGGGACAGGGGAGGGTTCACTGAAGCTTTCTTT.

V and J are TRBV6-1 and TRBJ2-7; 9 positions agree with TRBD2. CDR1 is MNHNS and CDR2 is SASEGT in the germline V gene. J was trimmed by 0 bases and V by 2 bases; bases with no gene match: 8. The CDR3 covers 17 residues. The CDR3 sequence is CASSEYRASGNSYEQYF. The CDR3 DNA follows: TGTGCCAGCAGTGAATATAGGGCTAGCGGGAACTCCTACGAGCAGTACTTC.

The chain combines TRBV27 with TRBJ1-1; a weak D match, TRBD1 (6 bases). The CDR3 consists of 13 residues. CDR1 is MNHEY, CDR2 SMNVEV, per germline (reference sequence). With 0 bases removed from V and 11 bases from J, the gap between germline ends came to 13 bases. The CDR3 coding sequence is TGTGCCAGCAGTTTATCGGGGGCCCGGAGGGCTTTCTTT. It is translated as CASSLSGARRAFF.

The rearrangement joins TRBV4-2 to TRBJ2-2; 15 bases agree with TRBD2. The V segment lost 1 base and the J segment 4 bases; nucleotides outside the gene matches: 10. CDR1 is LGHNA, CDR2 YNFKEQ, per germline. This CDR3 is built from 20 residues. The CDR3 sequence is CASSQGVGLAGGPSTGELFF. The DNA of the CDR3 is TGTGCCAGCAGCCAAGGTGTAGGACTAGCGGGAGGGCCGAGCACCGGGGAGCTGTTTTTT.

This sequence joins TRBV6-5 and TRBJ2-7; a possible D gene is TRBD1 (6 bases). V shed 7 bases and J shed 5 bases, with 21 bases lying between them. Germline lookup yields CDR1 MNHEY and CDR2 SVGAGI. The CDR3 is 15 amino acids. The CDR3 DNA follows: TGTGCCAGCACCAACAGGGCTCCCGCGTTCGACGAGCAGTACTTC. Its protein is CASTNRAPAFDEQYF.